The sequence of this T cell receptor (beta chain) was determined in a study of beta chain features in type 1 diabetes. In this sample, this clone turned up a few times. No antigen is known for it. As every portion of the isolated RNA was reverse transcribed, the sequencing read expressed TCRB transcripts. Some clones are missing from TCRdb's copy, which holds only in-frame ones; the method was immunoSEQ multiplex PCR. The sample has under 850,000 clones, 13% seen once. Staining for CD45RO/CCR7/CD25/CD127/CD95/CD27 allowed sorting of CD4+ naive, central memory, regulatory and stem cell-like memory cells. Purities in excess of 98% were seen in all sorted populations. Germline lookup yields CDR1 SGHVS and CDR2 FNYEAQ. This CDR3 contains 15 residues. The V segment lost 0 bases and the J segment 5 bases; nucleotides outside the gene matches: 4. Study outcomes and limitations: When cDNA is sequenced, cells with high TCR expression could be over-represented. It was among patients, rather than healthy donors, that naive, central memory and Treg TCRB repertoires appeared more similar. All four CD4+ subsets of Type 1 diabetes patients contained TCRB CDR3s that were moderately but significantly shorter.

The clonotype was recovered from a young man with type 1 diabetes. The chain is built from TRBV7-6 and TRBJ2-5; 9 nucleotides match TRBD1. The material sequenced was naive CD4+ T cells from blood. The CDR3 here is CASSLANTGGETQYF. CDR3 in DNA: TGTGCCAGCAGCTTAGCGAACACAGGGGGCGAGACCCAGTACTTC.